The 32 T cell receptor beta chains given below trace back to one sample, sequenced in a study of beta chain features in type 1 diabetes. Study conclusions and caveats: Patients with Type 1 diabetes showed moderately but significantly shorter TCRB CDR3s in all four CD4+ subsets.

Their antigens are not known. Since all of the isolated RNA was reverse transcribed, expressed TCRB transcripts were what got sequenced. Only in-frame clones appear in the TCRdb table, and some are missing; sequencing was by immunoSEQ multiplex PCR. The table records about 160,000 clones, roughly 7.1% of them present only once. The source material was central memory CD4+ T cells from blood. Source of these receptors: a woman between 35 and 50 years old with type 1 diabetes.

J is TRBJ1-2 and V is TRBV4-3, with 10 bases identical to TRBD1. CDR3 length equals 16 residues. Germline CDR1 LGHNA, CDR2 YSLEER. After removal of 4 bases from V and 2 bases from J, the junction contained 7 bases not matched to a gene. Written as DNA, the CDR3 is TGCGCCAGCAGCCGTCTCCAGGGACAGGGGAACTATGGCTACACCTTC. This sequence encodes CASSRLQGQGNYGYTF.

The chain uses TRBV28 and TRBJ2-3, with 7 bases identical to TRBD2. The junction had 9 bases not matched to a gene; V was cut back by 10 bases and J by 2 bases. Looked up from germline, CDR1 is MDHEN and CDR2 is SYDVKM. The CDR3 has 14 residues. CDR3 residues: CAIAGTIDTDTQYF. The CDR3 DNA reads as TGTGCCATCGCCGGGACTATTGACACAGATACGCAGTATTTT.

CDR3 nucleotide sequence: TGTGCCAGCTTCTCCGGGACCGGCGCGGGAGGGGGCTACACCTTC. This gives the protein CASFSGTGAGGGYTF. The J gene is TRBJ1-2, the V gene TRBV19; possible D gene TRBD1, 5 bases. The CDR3 loop spans 15 amino acids. From germline, CDR1 is LNHDA and CDR2 SQIVND (reference sequence). Trimming removed 9 bases at V and 8 bases at J, with 25 bases between. The full variable domain, its missing parts supplied by reference TRBV19 and TRBJ1-2, is DGGITQSPKYLFRKEGQNVTLSCEQNLNHDAMYWYRQDPGQGLRLIYYSQIVNDFQKGDIAEGYSVSREKKESFPLTVTSAQKNPTAFYLCASFSGTGAGGGYTFGSGTRLTVV.

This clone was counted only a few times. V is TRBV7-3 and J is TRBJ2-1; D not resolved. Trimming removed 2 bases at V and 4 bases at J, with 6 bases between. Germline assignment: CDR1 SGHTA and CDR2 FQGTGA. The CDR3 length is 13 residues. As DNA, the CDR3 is TGTGCCAGCAGCTTAGCGGCGTACAATGAGCAGTTCTTC. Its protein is CASSLAAYNEQFF.

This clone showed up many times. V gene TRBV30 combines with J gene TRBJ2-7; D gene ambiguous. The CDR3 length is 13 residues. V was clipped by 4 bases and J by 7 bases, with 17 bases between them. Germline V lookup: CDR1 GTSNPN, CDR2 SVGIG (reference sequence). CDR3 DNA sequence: TGTGCCTGGACCCTCCCGGGTTGGTGGGAGCAGTACTTC. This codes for CAWTLPGWWEQYF.

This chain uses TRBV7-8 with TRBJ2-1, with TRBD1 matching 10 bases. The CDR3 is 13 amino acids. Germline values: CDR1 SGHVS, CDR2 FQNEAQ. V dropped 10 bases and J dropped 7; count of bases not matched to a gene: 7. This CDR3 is CATRDRGMNEQFF. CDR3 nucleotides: TGTGCCACACGGGACAGGGGTATGAATGAGCAGTTCTTC.

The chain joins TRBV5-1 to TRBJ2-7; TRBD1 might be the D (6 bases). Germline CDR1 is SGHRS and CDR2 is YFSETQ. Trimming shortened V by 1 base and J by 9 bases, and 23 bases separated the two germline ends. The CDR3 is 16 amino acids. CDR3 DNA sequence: TGCGCCAGCAGCTTGTCGTGGGCCAGCCTTTCAGGGGTGCAGTACTTC. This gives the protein CASSLSWASLSGVQYF.

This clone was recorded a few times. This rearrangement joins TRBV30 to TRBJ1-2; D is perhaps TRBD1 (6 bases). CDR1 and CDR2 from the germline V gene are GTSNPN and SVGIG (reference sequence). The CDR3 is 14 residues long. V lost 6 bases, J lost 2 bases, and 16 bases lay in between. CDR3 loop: CACPPGQGNYGYTF. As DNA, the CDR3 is TGTGCCTGCCCCCCGGGGCAGGGGAACTATGGCTACACCTTC. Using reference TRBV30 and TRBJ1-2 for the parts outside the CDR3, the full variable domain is SQTIHQWPATLVQPVGSPLSLECTVEGTSNPNLYWYRQAAGRGLQLLFYSVGIGQISSEVPQNLSASRPQDRQFILSSKKLLLSDSGFYLCACPPGQGNYGYTFGSGTRLTVV.

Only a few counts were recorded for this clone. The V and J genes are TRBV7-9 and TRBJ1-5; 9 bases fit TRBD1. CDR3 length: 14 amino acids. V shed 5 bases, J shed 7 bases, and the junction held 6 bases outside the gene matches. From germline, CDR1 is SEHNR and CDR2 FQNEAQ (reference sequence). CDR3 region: CASSRGQGGQPQHF. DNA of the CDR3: TGTGCCAGCAGCCGGGGACAGGGCGGCCAGCCCCAGCATTTT.

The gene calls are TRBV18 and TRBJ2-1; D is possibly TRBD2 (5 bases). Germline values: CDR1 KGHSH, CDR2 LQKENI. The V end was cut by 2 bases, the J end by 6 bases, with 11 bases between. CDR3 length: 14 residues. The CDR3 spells CASSPRVALNEQFF. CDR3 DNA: TGTGCCAGCTCACCAAGGGTAGCGCTCAATGAGCAGTTCTTC.

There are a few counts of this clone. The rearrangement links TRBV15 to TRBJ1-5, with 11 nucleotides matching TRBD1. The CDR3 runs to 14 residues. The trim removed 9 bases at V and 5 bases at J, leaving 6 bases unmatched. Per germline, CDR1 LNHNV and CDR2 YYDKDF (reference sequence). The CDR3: CATLGQGAYQPQHF. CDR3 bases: TGTGCCACACTAGGACAGGGGGCTTATCAGCCCCAGCATTTT.

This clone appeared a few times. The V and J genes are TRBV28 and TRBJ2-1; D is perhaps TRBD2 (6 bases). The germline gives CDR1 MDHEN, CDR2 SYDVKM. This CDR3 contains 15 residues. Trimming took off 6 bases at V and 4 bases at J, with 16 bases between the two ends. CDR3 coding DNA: TGTGCCAGCAGCCGAGCGGGCGCCGAGTACAATGAGCAGTTCTTC. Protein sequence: CASSRAGAEYNEQFF. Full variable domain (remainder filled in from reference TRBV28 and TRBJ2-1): DVKVTQSSRYLVKRTGEKVFLECVQDMDHENMFWYRQDPGLGLRLIYFSYDVKMKEKGDIPEGYSVSREKKERFSLILESASTNQTSMYLCASSRAGAEYNEQFFGPGTRLTVL.

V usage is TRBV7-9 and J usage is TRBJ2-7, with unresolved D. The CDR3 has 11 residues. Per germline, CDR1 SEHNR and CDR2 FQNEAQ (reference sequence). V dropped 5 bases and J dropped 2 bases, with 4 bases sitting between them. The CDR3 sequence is CASSLTYEQYF. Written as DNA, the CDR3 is TGTGCCAGCAGCCTAACCTACGAGCAGTACTTC.

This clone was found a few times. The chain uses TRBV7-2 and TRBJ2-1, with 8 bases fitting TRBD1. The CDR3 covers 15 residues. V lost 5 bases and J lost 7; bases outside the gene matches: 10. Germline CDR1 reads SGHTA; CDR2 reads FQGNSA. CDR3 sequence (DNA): TGTGCCAGCAGCAATGGGGGCAGGGGGCTGAATGAGCAGTTCTTC. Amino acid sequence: CASSNGGRGLNEQFF.

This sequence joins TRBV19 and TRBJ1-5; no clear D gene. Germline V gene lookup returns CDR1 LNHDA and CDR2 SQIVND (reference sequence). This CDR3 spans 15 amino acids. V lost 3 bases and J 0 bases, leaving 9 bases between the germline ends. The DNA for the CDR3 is TGTGCCAGTAGTATCTCGAGCAATAGCAATCAGCCCCAGCATTTT. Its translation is CASSISSNSNQPQHF.

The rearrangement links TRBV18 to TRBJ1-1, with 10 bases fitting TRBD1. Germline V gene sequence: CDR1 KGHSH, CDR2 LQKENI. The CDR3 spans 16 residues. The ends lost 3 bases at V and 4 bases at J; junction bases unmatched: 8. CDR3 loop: CASSPRQGAMSTEAFF. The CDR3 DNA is TGTGCCAGCTCACCTCGACAGGGGGCAATGAGCACTGAAGCTTTCTTT. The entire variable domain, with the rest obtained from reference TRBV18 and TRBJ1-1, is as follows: NAGVMQNPRHLVRRRGQEARLRCSPMKGHSHVYWYRQLPEEGLKFMVYLQKENIIDESGMPKERFSAEFPKEGPSILRIQQVVRGDSAAYFCASSPRQGAMSTEAFFGQGTRLTVV.

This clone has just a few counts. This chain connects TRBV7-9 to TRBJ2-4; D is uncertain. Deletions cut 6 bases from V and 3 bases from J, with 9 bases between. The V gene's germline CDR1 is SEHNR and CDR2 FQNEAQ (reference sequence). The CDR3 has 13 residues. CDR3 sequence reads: CASRPDSKNIQYF. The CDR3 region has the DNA TGTGCCAGCAGACCCGATAGCAAAAACATTCAGTACTTC.

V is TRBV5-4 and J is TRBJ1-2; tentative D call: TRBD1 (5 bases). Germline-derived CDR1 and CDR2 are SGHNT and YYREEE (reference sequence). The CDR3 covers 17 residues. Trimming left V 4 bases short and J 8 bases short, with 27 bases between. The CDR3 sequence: CASSGGDEADRREGYTF. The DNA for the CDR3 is TGTGCCAGCAGCGGAGGGGATGAAGCCGATAGACGGGAGGGCTACACCTTC.

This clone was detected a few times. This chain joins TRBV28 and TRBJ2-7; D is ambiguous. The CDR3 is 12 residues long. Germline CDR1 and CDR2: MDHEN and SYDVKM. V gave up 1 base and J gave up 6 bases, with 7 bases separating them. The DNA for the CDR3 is TGTGCCAGCAGTTTATCAGTTTCCGAGCAGTACTTC. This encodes CASSLSVSEQYF.

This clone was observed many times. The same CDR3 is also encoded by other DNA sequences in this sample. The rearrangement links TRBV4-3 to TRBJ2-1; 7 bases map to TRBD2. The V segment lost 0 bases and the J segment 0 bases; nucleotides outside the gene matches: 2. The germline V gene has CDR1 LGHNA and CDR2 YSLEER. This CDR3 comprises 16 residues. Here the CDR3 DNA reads TGCGCCAGCAGCCAAGAAGCGGGAAGCTCCTACAATGAGCAGTTCTTC. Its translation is CASSQEAGSSYNEQFF.

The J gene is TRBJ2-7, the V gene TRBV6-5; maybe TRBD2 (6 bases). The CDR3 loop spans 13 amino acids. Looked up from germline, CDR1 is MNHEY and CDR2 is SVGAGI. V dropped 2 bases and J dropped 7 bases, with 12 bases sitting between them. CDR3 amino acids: CASSYPGLQEQYF. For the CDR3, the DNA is TGTGCCAGCAGTTACCCGGGACTGCAAGAGCAGTACTTC.

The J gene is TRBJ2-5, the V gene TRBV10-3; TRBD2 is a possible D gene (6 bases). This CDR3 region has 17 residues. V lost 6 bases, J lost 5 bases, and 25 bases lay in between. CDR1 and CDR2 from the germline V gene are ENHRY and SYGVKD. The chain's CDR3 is CAIRKNSGPRGSETQYF. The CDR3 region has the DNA TGTGCCATCAGGAAAAATTCGGGCCCGCGGGGCAGCGAGACCCAGTACTTC.

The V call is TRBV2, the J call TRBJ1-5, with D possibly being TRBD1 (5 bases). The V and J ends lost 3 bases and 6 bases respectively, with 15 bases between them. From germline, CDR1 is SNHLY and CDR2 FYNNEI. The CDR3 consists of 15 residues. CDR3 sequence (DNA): TGTGCCAGCAGTGATGGCGGGGGGTTAAGTCAGCCCCAGCATTTT. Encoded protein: CASSDGGGLSQPQHF.

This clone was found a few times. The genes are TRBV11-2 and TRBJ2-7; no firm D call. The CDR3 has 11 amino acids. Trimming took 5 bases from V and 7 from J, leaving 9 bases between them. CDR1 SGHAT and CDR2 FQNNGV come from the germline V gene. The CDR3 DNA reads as TGTGCCAGCAGCCGTATCCGGGAGCAGTACTTC. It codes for CASSRIREQYF.

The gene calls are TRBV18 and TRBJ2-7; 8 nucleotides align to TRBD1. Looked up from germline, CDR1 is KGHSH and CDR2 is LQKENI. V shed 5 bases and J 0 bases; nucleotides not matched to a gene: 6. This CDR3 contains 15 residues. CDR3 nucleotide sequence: TGTGCCAGCTCAATGGGACAGGTTCGCTCCTACGAGCAGTACTTC. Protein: CASSMGQVRSYEQYF.

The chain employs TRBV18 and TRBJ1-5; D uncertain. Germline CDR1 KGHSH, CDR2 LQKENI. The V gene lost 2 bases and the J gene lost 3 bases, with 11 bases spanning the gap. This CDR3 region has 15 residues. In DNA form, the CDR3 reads TGTGCCAGCTCACCAGGCCTGGCCATCAATCAGCCCCAGCATTTT. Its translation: CASSPGLAINQPQHF.

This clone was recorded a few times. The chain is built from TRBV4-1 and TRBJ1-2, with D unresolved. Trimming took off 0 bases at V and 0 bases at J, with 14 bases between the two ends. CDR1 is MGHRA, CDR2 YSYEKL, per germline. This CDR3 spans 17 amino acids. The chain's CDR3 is CASSQDPRVPANYGYTF. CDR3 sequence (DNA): TGCGCCAGCAGCCAAGATCCGAGGGTTCCAGCTAACTATGGCTACACCTTC.

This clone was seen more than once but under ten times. The CDR3: CASSSTSGSDYEQYF. In DNA form, the CDR3 reads TGTGCCAGCTCATCGACTAGCGGGAGTGACTACGAGCAGTACTTC. The genes are TRBV18 and TRBJ2-7; the match to TRBD2 covers 12 bases. The CDR3 loop spans 15 amino acids. V shed 5 bases, J shed 3 bases, and the junction held 5 bases outside the gene matches. Looked up from germline, CDR1 is KGHSH and CDR2 is LQKENI.

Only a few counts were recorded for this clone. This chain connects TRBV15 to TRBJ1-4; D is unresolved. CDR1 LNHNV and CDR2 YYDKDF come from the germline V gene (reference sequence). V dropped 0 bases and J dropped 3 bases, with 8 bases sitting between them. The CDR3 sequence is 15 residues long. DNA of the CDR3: TGTGCCACCAGCAGAGATGGGCAGCCTAATGAAAAACTGTTTTTT. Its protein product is CATSRDGQPNEKLFF.

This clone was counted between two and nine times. In DNA, the CDR3 is TGTGCCGGAGGGCGGGCAGGGGGAAACCAAGAGACCCAGTACTTC. It translates to CAGGRAGGNQETQYF. V usage is TRBV2 and J usage is TRBJ2-5, with D perhaps matching TRBD1 (7 bases). The CDR3 has 15 residues. Trimming cost V 11 bases and J 0 bases, with 19 bases left between them. Germline V gene sequence: CDR1 SNHLY, CDR2 FYNNEI.

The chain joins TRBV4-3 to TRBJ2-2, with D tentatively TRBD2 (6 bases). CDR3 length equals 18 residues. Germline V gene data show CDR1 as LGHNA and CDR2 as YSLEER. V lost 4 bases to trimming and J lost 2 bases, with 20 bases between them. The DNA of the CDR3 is TGCGCCAGCAGCCGCAAGCCCCCCGGGGACTTAAACACCGGGGAGCTGTTTTTT. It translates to CASSRKPPGDLNTGELFF.

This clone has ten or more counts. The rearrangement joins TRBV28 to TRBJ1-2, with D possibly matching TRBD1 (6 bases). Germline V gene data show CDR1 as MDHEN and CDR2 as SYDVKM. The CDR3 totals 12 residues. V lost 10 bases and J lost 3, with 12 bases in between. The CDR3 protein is CAITPGDYGYTF. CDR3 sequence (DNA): TGTGCCATCACCCCAGGGGACTATGGCTACACCTTC.